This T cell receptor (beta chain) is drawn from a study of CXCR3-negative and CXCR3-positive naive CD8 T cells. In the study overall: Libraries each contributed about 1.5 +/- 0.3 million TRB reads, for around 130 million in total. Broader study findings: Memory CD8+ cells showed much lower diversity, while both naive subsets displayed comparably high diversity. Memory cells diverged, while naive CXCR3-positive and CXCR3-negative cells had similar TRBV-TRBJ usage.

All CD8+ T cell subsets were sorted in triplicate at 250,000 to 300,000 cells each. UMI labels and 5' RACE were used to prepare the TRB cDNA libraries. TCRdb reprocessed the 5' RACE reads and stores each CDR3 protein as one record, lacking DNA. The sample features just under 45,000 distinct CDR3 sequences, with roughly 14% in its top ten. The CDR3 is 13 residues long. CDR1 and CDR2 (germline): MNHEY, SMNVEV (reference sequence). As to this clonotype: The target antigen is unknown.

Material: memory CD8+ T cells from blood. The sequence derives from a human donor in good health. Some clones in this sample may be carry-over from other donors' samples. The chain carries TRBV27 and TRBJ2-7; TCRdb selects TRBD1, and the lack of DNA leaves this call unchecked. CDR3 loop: CATRKTESYEQYF.